This T cell receptor (beta chain) was identified in a study of CD8 T cells in Susac syndrome. Study-level information: Patients with Susac syndrome, at blood draw, were therapy-naive, on corticosteroids, or on intravenous immunoglobulin alone.

CD8+ and CD4+ T cells circulating in blood were sequenced for TCR beta. Diagnostic criteria defined recently for definite or probable disease were met by the Susac syndrome patients. Reverse transcription used about 0.5 to 1 ug RNA and random hexamers. It was immunoSEQ multiplex PCR that amplified TCR beta CDR3 across 54 Vbeta and 13 Jbeta. TCRdb re-called the immunoSEQ multiplex PCR reads with MiXCR, one entry per CDR3 protein. The sample records 80,000 or so distinct CDR3 sequences, 85% to 95% being singletons. This TCR came from a human donor with Susac syndrome. The sequenced material came from CD4+ T cells from PBMCs.

The CDR3 spells CASSLDRATLAKNIQYF. CDR3 DNA sequence: TGTGCCAGCAGCTTAGACCGGGCCACGCTAGCCAAAAACATTCAGTACTTC. The J gene is TRBJ2-4, the V gene TRBV7-3; D ambiguous. The germline gives CDR1 SGHTA, CDR2 FQGTGA. The CDR3 totals 17 residues. V gave up 2 bases and J gave up 0 bases, with 14 bases separating them.